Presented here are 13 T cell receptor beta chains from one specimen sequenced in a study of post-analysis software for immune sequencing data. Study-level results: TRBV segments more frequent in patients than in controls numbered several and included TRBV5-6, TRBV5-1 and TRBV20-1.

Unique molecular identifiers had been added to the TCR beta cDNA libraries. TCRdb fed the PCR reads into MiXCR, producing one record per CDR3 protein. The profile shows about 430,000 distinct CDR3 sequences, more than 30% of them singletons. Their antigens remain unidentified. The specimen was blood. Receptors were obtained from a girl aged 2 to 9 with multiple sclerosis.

Here the CDR3 DNA reads TGTGCCATCAGTGAGTCCTCACTAGCGGAATACAATGAGCAGTTCTTC. Translation gives CAISESSLAEYNEQFF. The chain recombines TRBV10-3 with TRBJ2-1, with 8 bases matching TRBD2. Germline V gives CDR1 ENHRY, CDR2 SYGVKD. V trimming: 0 bases; J trimming: 4 bases; junction bases outside the gene matches: 5. CDR3 size: 16 residues.

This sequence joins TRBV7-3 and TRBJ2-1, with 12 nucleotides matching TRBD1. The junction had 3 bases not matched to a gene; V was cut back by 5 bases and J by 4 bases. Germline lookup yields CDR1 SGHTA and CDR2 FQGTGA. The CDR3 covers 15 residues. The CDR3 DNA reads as TGTGCCAGCAGCGGGACAGGGGGCGTTTACAATGAGCAGTTCTTC. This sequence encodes CASSGTGGVYNEQFF. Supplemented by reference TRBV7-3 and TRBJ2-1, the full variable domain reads GAGVSQTPSNKVTEKGKYVELRCDPISGHTALYWYRQSLGQGPEFLIYFQGTGAADDSGLPNDRFFAVRPEGSVSTLKIQRTERGDSAVYLCASSGTGGVYNEQFFGPGTRLTVL.

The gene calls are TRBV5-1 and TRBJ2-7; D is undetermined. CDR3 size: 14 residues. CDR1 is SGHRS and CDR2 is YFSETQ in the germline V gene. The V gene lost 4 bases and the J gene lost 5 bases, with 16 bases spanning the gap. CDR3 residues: CASSLSGPTHEQYF. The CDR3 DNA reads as TGCGCCAGCAGCCTCTCCGGGCCTACTCACGAGCAGTACTTC.

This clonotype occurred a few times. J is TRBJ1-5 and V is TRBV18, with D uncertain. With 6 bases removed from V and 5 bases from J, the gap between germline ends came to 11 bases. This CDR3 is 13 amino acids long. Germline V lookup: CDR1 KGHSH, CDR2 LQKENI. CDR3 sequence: CASSNQHDQPQHF. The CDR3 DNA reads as TGTGCCAGCTCTAACCAGCATGATCAGCCCCAGCATTTT.

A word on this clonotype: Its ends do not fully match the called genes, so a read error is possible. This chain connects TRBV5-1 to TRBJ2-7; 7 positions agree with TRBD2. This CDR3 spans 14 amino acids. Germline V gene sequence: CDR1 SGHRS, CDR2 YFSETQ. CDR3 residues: CPSSLGGSPYEQYF. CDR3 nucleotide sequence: TGCCCCAGCAGCTTGGGGGGGTCTCCCTACGAGCAGTACTTC.

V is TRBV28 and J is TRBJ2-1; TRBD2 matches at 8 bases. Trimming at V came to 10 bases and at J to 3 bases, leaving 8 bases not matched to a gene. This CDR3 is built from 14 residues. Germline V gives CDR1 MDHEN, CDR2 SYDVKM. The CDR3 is CATTGTRYYNEQFF. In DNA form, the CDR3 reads TGTGCCACCACCGGGACTAGGTACTACAATGAGCAGTTCTTC.

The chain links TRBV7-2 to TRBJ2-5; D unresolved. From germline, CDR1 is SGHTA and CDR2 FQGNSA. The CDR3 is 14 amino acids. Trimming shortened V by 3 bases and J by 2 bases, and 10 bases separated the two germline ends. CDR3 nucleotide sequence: TGTGCCAGCAGCTTGCCGCCCGCGCAAGAGACCCAGTACTTC. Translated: CASSLPPAQETQYF.

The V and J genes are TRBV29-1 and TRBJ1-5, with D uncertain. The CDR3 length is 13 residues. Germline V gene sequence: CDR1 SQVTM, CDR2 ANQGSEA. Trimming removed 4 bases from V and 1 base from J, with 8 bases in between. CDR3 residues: CSVGGNSNQPQHF. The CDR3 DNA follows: TGCAGCGTTGGGGGTAACAGCAATCAGCCCCAGCATTTT. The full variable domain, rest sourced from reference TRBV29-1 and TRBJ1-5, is SAVISQKPSRDICQRGTSLTIQCQVDSQVTMMFWYRQQPGQSLTLIATANQGSEATYESGFVIDKFPISRPNLTFSTLTVSNMSPEDSSIYLCSVGGNSNQPQHFGDGTRLSIL.

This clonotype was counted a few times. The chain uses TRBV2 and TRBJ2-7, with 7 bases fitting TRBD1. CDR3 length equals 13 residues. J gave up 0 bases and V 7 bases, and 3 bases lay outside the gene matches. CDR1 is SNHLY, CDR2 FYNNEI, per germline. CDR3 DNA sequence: TGTGCCAGCAACAGGGGCATCTCCTACGAGCAGTACTTC. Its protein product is CASNRGISYEQYF.

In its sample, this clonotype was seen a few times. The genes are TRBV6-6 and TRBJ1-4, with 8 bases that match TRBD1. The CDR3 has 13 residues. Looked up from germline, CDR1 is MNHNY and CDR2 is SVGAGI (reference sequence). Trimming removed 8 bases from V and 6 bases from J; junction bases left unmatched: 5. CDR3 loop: CASAGQADEKLFF. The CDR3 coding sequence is TGTGCCAGCGCGGGACAGGCGGATGAAAAACTGTTTTTT.

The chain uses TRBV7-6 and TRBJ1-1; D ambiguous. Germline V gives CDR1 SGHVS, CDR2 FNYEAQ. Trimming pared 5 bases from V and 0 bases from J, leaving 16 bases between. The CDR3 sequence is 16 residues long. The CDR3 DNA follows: TGTGCCAGCAGCCGAGGAGGGCACAGCATGAACACTGAAGCTTTCTTT. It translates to CASSRGGHSMNTEAFF.

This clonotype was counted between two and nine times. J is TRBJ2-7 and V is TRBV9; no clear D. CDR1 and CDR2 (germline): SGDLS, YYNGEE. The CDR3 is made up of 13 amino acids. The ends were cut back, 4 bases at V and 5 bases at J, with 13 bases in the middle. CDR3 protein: CASSPSASHEQYF. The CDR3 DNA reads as TGTGCCAGCAGCCCATCGGCCTCACACGAGCAGTACTTC.

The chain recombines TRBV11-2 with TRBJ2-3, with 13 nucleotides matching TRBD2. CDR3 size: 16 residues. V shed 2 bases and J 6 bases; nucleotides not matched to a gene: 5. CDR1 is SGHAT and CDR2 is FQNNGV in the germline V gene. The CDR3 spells CASSLRTSGGGDTQYF. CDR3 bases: TGTGCCAGCAGCTTAAGGACTAGCGGGGGAGGGGATACGCAGTATTTT.